This record concerns one T cell receptor (beta chain) sequence. The CDR3 has 18 residues. CDR1 and CDR2 (germline): SGHVS, FQNEAQ. V shed 6 bases and J 5 bases; nucleotides not matched to a gene: 17. Before being deemed recovered, Cohort 3 donors had two negative PCRs, clearance, or symptom resolution. This specimen belongs to a study of blood T cell repertoires in COVID-19. Study-level information: Researchers got acute and convalescent COVID-19 samples from the United States, Italy and Spain. T cells, B-cell-depleted T cells, or PBMCs provided the cDNA or gDNA that served as material.

The authors' processing: Using reference gene primer amplification, nucleated cell counts were estimated. TCRdb's table, derived via immunoSEQ multiplex PCR, lists solely in-frame clones and lacks some. V and J calls and clone size come straight from that table; D and trimming were deduced from the DNA. The sample carries 270,000 or so clones, about 80% recorded once. This chain connects TRBV7-8 to TRBJ1-5, with TRBD1 identical over 9 bases. The specimen sequenced was PBMCs or T cells enriched from blood (not recorded which). The clonotype originates from a man aged 50-60 years who had recovered from COVID-19. The CDR3 protein is CASRSEVGGQGYYQPQHF. The CDR3 nucleotides read TGTGCCAGCAGGTCCGAGGTAGGGGGACAGGGCTATTATCAGCCCCAGCATTTT.